Detailed here is one T cell receptor (beta chain). Its antigen is not identified. The sample originates from a study of graft-versus-host responses after intestinal transplantation. Study details: Transplantation in recipients was multivisceral, liver-intestinal, or isolated intestinal. Anti-thymocyte globulin induction preceded approximately three years of tacrolimus and steroid maintenance in all recipients. Findings and caveats of the study: When patients had graft-donor T cell macrochimerism, their allografts held high graft-versus-host to host-versus-graft clonal ratios. Researchers found peak circulating GvH clone levels linked to early post-transplant HvG declines.

Assay: immunoSEQ multiplex PCR; the TCRdb copy retains only in-frame clones and omits some. The sample yields about 39,000 clones, over 90% seen once. Trimming left V 7 bases short and J 0 bases short, with 7 bases between. CDR3 length: 11 amino acids. The germline V gene has CDR1 GTSNPN and CDR2 SVGIG (reference sequence). The input for sequencing was PBMCs, taken 734 days after intestinal transplantation. The V gene is TRBV30, the J gene TRBJ2-7; weak D call: TRBD1 (6 bases). This receptor was taken from a human patient who received an intestinal transplant, so some T cells may come from the graft donor. DNA of the CDR3: TGTGCCTTGGACAGCTCCTACGAGCAGTACTTC. Its protein is CALDSSYEQYF.